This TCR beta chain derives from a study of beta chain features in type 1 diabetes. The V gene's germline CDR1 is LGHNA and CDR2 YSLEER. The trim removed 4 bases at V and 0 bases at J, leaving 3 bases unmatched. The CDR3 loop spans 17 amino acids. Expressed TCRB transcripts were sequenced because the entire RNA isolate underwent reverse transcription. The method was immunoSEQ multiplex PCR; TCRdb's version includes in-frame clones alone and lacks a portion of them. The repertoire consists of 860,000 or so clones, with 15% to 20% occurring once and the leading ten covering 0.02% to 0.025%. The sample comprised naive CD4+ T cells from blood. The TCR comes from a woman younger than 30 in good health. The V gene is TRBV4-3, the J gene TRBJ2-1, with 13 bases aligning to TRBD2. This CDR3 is CASSRLAGGSSYNEQFF. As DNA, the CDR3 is TGCGCCAGCAGCCGACTAGCGGGAGGTAGCTCCTACAATGAGCAGTTCTTC.